This T cell receptor beta chain was observed in a study of cytomegalovirus exposure and HLA in healthy donors. Regarding the study as a whole: A few CMV-associated chains were confirmed in vitro to be specific for CMV antigens.

This clone has a single count. The antigen remains unidentified. Germline CDR1 SGDLS, CDR2 YYNGEE. After removal of 4 bases from V and 2 bases from J, the junction contained 5 bases not matched to a gene. The CDR3 contains 16 residues. Vbeta (60) and Jbeta (13) primers were used in the PCR. TCRdb's copy holds only in-frame clones and misses some; the assay was immunoSEQ multiplex PCR. The sample shows about 150,000 clones, about 64% of them seen only once. The clonotype comes from a woman in her sixties in good health and CMV-seropositive. The J gene is TRBJ2-2, the V gene TRBV9; 10 bases match TRBD2. Sequencing used PBMCs. DNA for the CDR3: TGTGCCAGCAGCTCTCGGACTAGCGGTAACACCGGGGAGCTGTTTTTT. Translating gives CASSSRTSGNTGELFF.